These 15 T cell receptor beta chains were sequenced from one sample in a study of cytomegalovirus exposure and HLA in healthy donors. The PCR used 60 Vbeta and 13 Jbeta primers. Generated by immunoSEQ multiplex PCR, the TCRdb table keeps only in-frame clones and is missing some. The table lists 180,000 or so clones. The source material was PBMCs. The source of these receptors is a woman aged 18-30 years in good health and CMV-seropositive.

The rearrangement links TRBV5-5 to TRBJ1-5, with D perhaps matching TRBD1 (5 bases). CDR1 and CDR2 (germline): SGHKS, YYEKEE (reference sequence). The CDR3 runs to 15 residues. V was pared by 3 bases and J by 0 bases, with 10 bases between. CDR3: CASSSGEVSNQPQHF. In DNA, the CDR3 is TGTGCCAGCAGCTCGGGGGAGGTTAGCAATCAGCCCCAGCATTTT.

The chain recombines TRBV7-2 with TRBJ2-5; 12 bases match TRBD2. There are 15 residues in the CDR3. CDR1 is SGHTA, CDR2 FQGNSA, per germline. J was trimmed by 5 bases and V by 3 bases; bases with no gene match: 4. CDR3 bases: TGTGCCAGCAGCTTGACTAGCGGGAGCAGTGAGACCCAGTACTTC. It encodes CASSLTSGSSETQYF.

This chain connects TRBV6-5 to TRBJ1-6, with 11 bases identical to TRBD1. The CDR3 runs to 15 residues. V lost 0 bases, J lost 9 bases, and 1 base stayed unmatched. Per germline, CDR1 MNHEY and CDR2 SVGAGI. CDR3 sequence: CASSYSGTGGSPLHF. The CDR3 nucleotides read TGTGCCAGCAGTTACTCCGGGACAGGGGGTTCACCCCTCCACTTT.

The J gene is TRBJ2-2, the V gene TRBV6-9, with 16 bases identical to TRBD2. The V segment lost 2 bases and the J segment 4 bases; nucleotides outside the gene matches: 4. The CDR3 contains 18 residues. Germline V gene lookup returns CDR1 MNHGY and CDR2 SVAAGI. The CDR3 DNA reads TGTGCCAGCAGTTATCTAGGGACTAGCGGGGGGGCCACCGGGGAGCTGTTTTTT. Translation gives CASSYLGTSGGATGELFF.

The gene calls are TRBV7-3 and TRBJ2-1; TRBD2 agrees at 10 bases. The germline CDR1 and CDR2 sequences are SGHTA and FQGTGA. The V segment lost 2 bases and the J segment 0 bases; nucleotides outside the gene matches: 10. The CDR3 totals 19 residues. CDR3 DNA: TGTGCCAGCAGCTTATCCGGTGTACTAGCGGGGAGCTCCTACAATGAGCAGTTCTTC. This encodes CASSLSGVLAGSSYNEQFF.

The chain joins TRBV18 to TRBJ1-2, with D unclear. The V gene's germline CDR1 is KGHSH and CDR2 LQKENI. CDR3 length equals 14 residues. Trimming removed 2 bases at V and 6 bases at J, with 13 bases between. The CDR3 coding sequence is TGTGCCAGCTCACCAAGCGCCTCCCAAGATGGCTACACCTTC. As protein: CASSPSASQDGYTF.

This sequence joins TRBV18 and TRBJ2-7; D uncertain. This CDR3 is built from 15 residues. Trimming pared 0 bases from V and 2 bases from J, leaving 11 bases between. Germline CDR1 and CDR2: KGHSH and LQKENI. The CDR3, as DNA: TGTGCCAGCTCACCACCGGCCAGTTCAGCCTACGAGCAGTACTTC. It codes for CASSPPASSAYEQYF.

This CDR3 is CASSLAGKDEQYF. The CDR3 coding sequence is TGCGCCAGCAGCTTAGCGGGTAAGGACGAGCAGTACTTC. The chain couples TRBV5-1 to TRBJ2-7, with D perhaps TRBD2 (6 bases). CDR1 is SGHRS and CDR2 is YFSETQ in the germline V gene. The V end lost 2 bases, the J end lost 5 bases, and 11 bases lay between the germline ends. This CDR3 is 13 amino acids long.

The rearrangement uses TRBV6-1 and TRBJ1-2; no firm D call. This CDR3 spans 12 amino acids. Germline CDR1 MNHNS, CDR2 SASEGT. Trimming shortened V by 5 bases and J by 4 bases, and 8 bases separated the two germline ends. The CDR3 protein is CASSIILYGYTF. The CDR3 bases are TGTGCCAGCAGTATAATACTCTATGGCTACACCTTC.

The chain employs TRBV5-6 and TRBJ2-7; 7 positions agree with TRBD2. Germline assignment: CDR1 SGHDT and CDR2 YYEEEE. This CDR3 contains 15 residues. Germline trimming cut 3 bases from V and 2 bases from J; bases unmatched to any gene: 8. The CDR3 loop reads CASSWAGTIAYEQYF. Written as DNA, the CDR3 is TGTGCCAGCAGCTGGGCCGGGACTATCGCCTACGAGCAGTACTTC.

J is TRBJ1-2 and V is TRBV27; D is uncertain. CDR3 length: 14 amino acids. V lost 2 bases and J 8 bases, leaving 15 bases between the germline ends. The germline V gene has CDR1 MNHEY and CDR2 SMNVEV (reference sequence). CDR3 residues: CASSLRVNSRGYTF. CDR3 in DNA: TGTGCCAGCAGTTTACGGGTAAACTCTCGGGGCTACACCTTC.

The V call is TRBV6-5, the J call TRBJ1-1; a possible D gene is TRBD1 (6 bases). The V gene's germline CDR1 is MNHEY and CDR2 SVGAGI. This CDR3 spans 13 amino acids. Trimming cost V 7 bases and J 1 base, with 10 bases left between them. The CDR3 protein is CASNRDPNTEAFF. The CDR3 DNA is TGTGCCAGCAACAGGGATCCGAACACTGAAGCTTTCTTT.

The chain combines TRBV7-8 with TRBJ1-1; 9 bases line up with TRBD1. The V and J ends lost 2 bases and 11 bases, in that order; junction bases with no gene match: 15. Germline CDR1 reads SGHVS; CDR2 reads FQNEAQ. This CDR3 has 16 amino acids. The CDR3, as DNA: TGTGCCAGCAGCTTATTTTCCGGGACAGGGAATAATGAGGCTTTCTTT. It encodes CASSLFSGTGNNEAFF.

The chain is built from TRBV15 and TRBJ2-3; D might be TRBD1 (7 bases). The V end was cut by 0 bases, the J end by 2 bases, with 18 bases between. CDR1 and CDR2 from the germline V gene are LNHNV and YYDKDF (reference sequence). The CDR3 sequence is 18 residues long. CDR3 amino acids: CATSRDLAGGGLTDTQYF. CDR3 bases: TGTGCCACCAGCAGAGATCTGGCAGGGGGAGGCCTCACAGATACGCAGTATTTT.

The V call is TRBV6-5, the J call TRBJ1-5; D might be TRBD1 (5 bases). V lost 6 bases and J lost 5, with 17 bases in between. CDR3 length: 15 residues. CDR1 and CDR2 from the germline V gene are MNHEY and SVGAGI. CDR3 sequence: CASRTTQGVDQPQHF. DNA of the CDR3: TGTGCCAGCAGGACCACCCAGGGCGTCGATCAGCCCCAGCATTTT.